What follows are 9 T cell receptor beta chains derived from one specimen sequenced in a study of CD8 T cells in ankylosing spondylitis. TCRdb recomputed calls from the 5' RACE reads with MiXCR, one row per CDR3 protein. The data contain approximately 260,000 distinct CDR3 sequences, more than 15% of them seen just once; the ten biggest clones take up around 32%. The sample taken for sequencing was blood, either unsorted or a sorted T cell fraction (not recorded which). Receptors were obtained from a male donor with ankylosing spondylitis or in good health (not recorded which).

The chain has TRBV9 and TRBJ2-7, with 9 bases lining up with TRBD2. The V gene's germline CDR1 is SGDLS and CDR2 YYNGEE. The CDR3 has 14 residues. J was trimmed by 3 bases and V by 6 bases; bases with no gene match: 7. The CDR3 DNA follows: TGTGCCAGCAACCCAAGCGGGGGGTTCTACGAGCAGTACTTC. This sequence encodes CASNPSGGFYEQYF.

V is TRBV12-3 or TRBV12-4 and J is TRBJ2-5; 9 bases are a match to TRBD1. This CDR3 has 14 residues. V lost 7 bases and J lost 5; bases outside the gene matches: 8. The CDR3 here is CASTKGQGVETQYF. The CDR3, as DNA: TGTGCCAGCACAAAGGGACAGGGCGTTGAGACCCAGTACTTC.

This rearrangement joins TRBV20-1 to TRBJ2-7; 10 nucleotides align to TRBD1. The CDR3 covers 15 residues. The germline V gene encodes CDR1 DFQATT and CDR2 SNEGSKA (reference sequence). Unmatched junction bases numbered 7, after V lost 4 bases and J lost 1 base. The CDR3 reads CSAIIRDRGSYEQYF. CDR3 DNA sequence: TGCAGTGCTATAATCCGGGACAGGGGATCCTACGAGCAGTACTTC.

This clonotype was seen a handful of times. The CDR3 region has the DNA TGTGCCAGCAGCTTACCACCCGAACAGGGGAAATTGGAGACCCAGTACTTC. Its protein is CASSLPPEQGKLETQYF. The chain combines TRBV7-9 with TRBJ2-5; 7 positions agree with TRBD1. Germline V gives CDR1 SEHNR, CDR2 FQNEAQ (reference sequence). Germline trimming cut 2 bases from V and 5 bases from J; bases unmatched to any gene: 14. The CDR3 extends over 17 amino acids.

This clonotype was found a few times. This chain connects TRBV3-1 to TRBJ2-5, with 8 nucleotides matching TRBD1. Germline V lookup: CDR1 LGHDT, CDR2 YNNKEL (reference sequence). The CDR3 totals 19 residues. V was pared by 5 bases and J by 5 bases, with 22 bases of the junction left unmatched. CDR3: CASSSSTGERFGVAETQYF. The CDR3 coding sequence is TGTGCCAGCAGCTCCTCGACAGGGGAACGGTTCGGAGTCGCGGAGACCCAGTACTTC.

In its sample, this clonotype was seen many times. The chain employs TRBV25-1 and TRBJ2-7; D may be TRBD1 (5 bases). The ends were cut back, 3 bases at V and 3 bases at J, with 18 bases in the middle. CDR1 and CDR2 from the germline V gene are MGHDK and SYGVNS. This CDR3 has 16 residues. In DNA form, the CDR3 reads TGTGCCAGCAGTGATGGGGCCCACGAACCTCTCTACGAGCAGTACTTC. Translated: CASSDGAHEPLYEQYF.

This clonotype has just a few counts. The CDR3 loop is CASSLSRPREGFEQYF. In nucleotides, the CDR3 is TGTGCCAGCAGTTTATCCAGACCGAGGGAAGGGTTCGAGCAGTACTTC. The rearrangement joins TRBV27 to TRBJ2-7; perhaps TRBD2 as D (5 bases). Deletions cut 0 bases from V and 6 bases from J, with 18 bases between. This CDR3 has 16 residues. Germline V gives CDR1 MNHEY, CDR2 SMNVEV (reference sequence).

The chain is built from TRBV27 and TRBJ2-2; 9 bases line up with TRBD1. The CDR3 runs 17 residues. Germline trimming cut 0 bases from V and 0 bases from J; bases unmatched to any gene: 2. CDR1 is MNHEY and CDR2 is SMNVEV in the germline V gene (reference sequence). The CDR3 DNA reads as TGTGCCAGCAGTTTATCTAGGACAGGGGCGAACACCGGGGAGCTGTTTTTT. It specifies CASSLSRTGANTGELFF.

This rearrangement joins TRBV6-2 or TRBV6-3 to TRBJ2-3; 11 bases map to TRBD2. This CDR3 region has 16 residues. V lost 2 bases to trimming and J lost 3 bases; unmatched junction nucleotides: 4. Germline V gene sequence: CDR1 MNHEY, CDR2 SVGEGT. For the CDR3, the DNA is TGTGCCAGCAGTTACGCTAGCGGGAGGAGTACAGATACGCAGTATTTT. It translates to CASSYASGRSTDTQYF.